This TCR beta chain was sequenced during a study of OX40 agonist ivuxolimab in advanced cancers. Study-level information: Patients assigned to dose escalation were diagnosed with hepatocellular carcinoma, melanoma, renal cell or head and neck cancer. Notes on the study in general: Near-lowest levels of clonal expansion characterized partial responders at 0.1-3.0 mg/kg.

The table lists this clone with a count of one. The antigen is unknown. Repertoires were generated with immunoSEQ multiplex PCR, while TCRdb's copy carries only in-frame clones and drops some. Here the sample spans some 51,000 clones, around 77% being singletons. The V segment lost 4 bases and the J segment 4 bases; nucleotides outside the gene matches: 6. The CDR3 is 15 residues long. Germline assignment: CDR1 SGHNT and CDR2 YYREEE (reference sequence). The rearrangement joins TRBV5-4 to TRBJ2-7; 12 bases align to TRBD2. The sequencing used CD4+ or CD8+ T cells sorted from blood, collected in a trial of the OX40 agonist ivuxolimab. The receptor comes from an adult with an advanced solid tumor such as melanoma, head and neck, liver or kidney cancer. The CDR3 region is CASSVGLAGGYEQYF. The CDR3, as DNA: TGTGCCAGCAGCGTGGGGCTAGCGGGAGGGTACGAGCAGTACTTC.